A selection of T cell receptor beta chains follows, all from one sample in a study of blood T cell repertoires in COVID-19. The protocol was immunoSEQ multiplex PCR, while the TCRdb copy is restricted to in-frame clones and leaves out a portion. The repertoire holds 200,000 to 250,000 clones, with approximately 84% as singletons. Sequenced sample: PBMCs or T cells enriched from blood (not recorded which). The receptors stem from a man aged 35 to 55 who had recovered from COVID-19. CDR3s include the opening cysteine and the closing phenylalanine or tryptophan. The order of the fields is clone size, V gene, D gene, J gene, CDR3 DNA, CDR3 protein. D genes are given only for firm matches. Clone size is shown for a subset of rows, as once, few, many or a class of expanded clone.

NA	TRBV24-1	TRBD1	TRBJ2-5	TGTGCCACCAGCTTCCCGGGACAGGGATCAGAGACCCAGTACTTC	CATSFPGQGSETQYF
once	TRBV9	TRBD2	TRBJ2-4	TGTGCCAGCAGCGAGGGAAGCCGGGGGGTTGGAAACATTCAGTACTTC	CASSEGSRGVGNIQYF
once	TRBV18	TRBD1	TRBJ1-1	TGTGCCAGCTCGCAGGGGGACACTGAAGCTTTCTTT	CASSQGDTEAFF
NA	TRBV29-1	NA	TRBJ2-7	TGCAGCGTTGAGGAGGCAAATGACGGCGAGCAGTACTTC	CSVEEANDGEQYF
once	TRBV28	NA	TRBJ2-1	TGTGCCAGCAGTTTAGGGCTAGCGTCCTACAATGAGCAGTTCTTC	CASSLGLASYNEQFF
once	TRBV27	TRBD1	TRBJ2-2	TGTGCCAGCAGTTACAACAGGGGCGCCGGGGAGCTGTTTTTT	CASSYNRGAGELFF
NA	TRBV30	NA	TRBJ1-6	TGTGCCTGGAGTGTAAGGGGGTTTCGATATAGGCCCCTCCACTTT	CAWSVRGFRYRPLHF
NA	TRBV11-2	TRBD1	TRBJ1-2	TGTGCCAGCAGCTTAAGGACAGGGGGCACGCGAGGCTACACCTTC	CASSLRTGGTRGYTF
NA	TRBV4-1	NA	TRBJ1-4	TGCGCCAGCAGCCAAGTGTCAGGGATGGGAGAAAAACTGTTTTTT	CASSQVSGMGEKLFF
NA	TRBV5-5	TRBD2	TRBJ2-7	TGTGCCAGCAGCTGGGAGGGAGAAGGGTACGAGCAGTACTTC	CASSWEGEGYEQYF
NA	TRBV11-3	TRBD2	TRBJ2-1	TGTGCCAGCAGCTTACGGGCGGGAGTATACAATGAGCAGTTCTTC	CASSLRAGVYNEQFF
NA	TRBV7-9	TRBD2	TRBJ2-4	TGTGCCAGCAGCTATAAAGCGGGAGCTGAAAACATTCAGTACTTC	CASSYKAGAENIQYF
NA	TRBV5-1	TRBD1	TRBJ2-5	TGCGCCAGCAGCTACGGACAGGGCCAAGAGACCCAGTACTTC	CASSYGQGQETQYF
NA	TRBV28	TRBD1	TRBJ2-7	TGTGCCAGCAGTTGGCAGGGGGCCGGGGAGCAGTACTTC	CASSWQGAGEQYF
NA	TRBV18	NA	TRBJ2-5	TGTGCCAGCTCAACCTATCAAGAGACCCAGTACTTC	CASSTYQETQYF
NA	TRBV6-5	NA	TRBJ2-5	TGTGCCAGCAGCGACTCAGGGGAAGAGACCCAGTACTTC	CASSDSGEETQYF
NA	TRBV5-1	NA	TRBJ1-1	TGCGCCAGCAGCTTGACAGGGAACGCTGAAGCTTTCTTT	CASSLTGNAEAFF
NA	TRBV11-2	TRBD1	TRBJ2-1	TGTGCCAGCAGCTTAGAACCCCGGACAGGGTTTCTGTGGCAGTTCTTC	CASSLEPRTGFLWQFF
NA	TRBV5-1	TRBD2	TRBJ2-2	TGCGCCAGCAGCTTGGTAGCGGGAGGGACCGGGGAGCTGTTTTTT	CASSLVAGGTGELFF
NA	TRBV6-5	NA	TRBJ2-2	TGTGCCAGCAGTTACTCGGGAAGGGGTGACACCGGGGAGCTGTTTTTT	CASSYSGRGDTGELFF
many	TRBV10-3	TRBD1	TRBJ1-4	TGTGCCATCAGACAGGGGGCAGCTAATGAAAAACTGTTTTTT	CAIRQGAANEKLFF
NA	TRBV24-1	NA	TRBJ1-3	TGTGCCACCAGTGATTTCGACATATGCGGAAACACCATATATTTT	CATSDFDICGNTIYF
once	TRBV30	TRBD2	TRBJ2-3	TGTGCCTGGACCCCGACTAGCGGAATGCGGGGAGATACGCAGTATTTT	CAWTPTSGMRGDTQYF
NA	TRBV4-2	TRBD1	TRBJ1-5	TGTGCCAGCAGCCAAGTTGGACAGGGTCAGCCCCAGCATTTT	CASSQVGQGQPQHF
NA	TRBV18	NA	TRBJ1-1	TGTGCCAGCTCACCTAGGACGGGGGAAGTGAACACTGAAGCTTTCTTT	CASSPRTGEVNTEAFF
NA	TRBV27	TRBD1	TRBJ1-1	TGTGCCAGCAGTTTACCAGGGGGCAATACTGAAGCTTTCTTT	CASSLPGGNTEAFF
NA	TRBV4-3	TRBD1	TRBJ1-2	TGCGCCAGCAGCCAAGATAGATTGGGCAGGGGGCAGGGCTATGGCTACACCTTC	CASSQDRLGRGQGYGYTF
few	TRBV7-2	TRBD2	TRBJ2-3	TGTGCCAGCAGCTTATGGACTAGCGGGCGCACAGATACGCAGTATTTT	CASSLWTSGRTDTQYF
NA	TRBV4-3	NA	TRBJ1-1	TGCGCCAGCAGCCCGCTGGGGGGTGGCACTGAAGCTTTCTTT	CASSPLGGGTEAFF
NA	TRBV19	NA	TRBJ2-1	TGTGCCAGTAGTACCCAGGGAGGTAATGAGCAGTTCTTC	CASSTQGGNEQFF
NA	TRBV11-1	NA	TRBJ1-1	TGTGCCAGCACCCCCTTATCGGACACTGAAGCTTTCTTT	CASTPLSDTEAFF
NA	TRBV7-8	NA	TRBJ2-1	TGTGCCAGCAGCTTACGTGAGGGGCAGGGGACCTACAATGAGCAGTTCTTC	CASSLREGQGTYNEQFF
few	TRBV7-3	NA	TRBJ1-2	TGTGCCAGCAGCCCCGCGGGACGAAGCTACACCTTC	CASSPAGRSYTF
NA	TRBV28	NA	TRBJ2-1	TGTGCCAGCAGCAAGGAGGGGGCGGGCAATGAGCAGTTCTTC	CASSKEGAGNEQFF
NA	TRBV21-1	NA	TRBJ2-1	TGTGCCAGCAGCTCCTGGACTAGCGGGGGGGCCAGCTACAATGAGCAGTTCTTC	CASSSWTSGGASYNEQFF
NA	TRBV27	TRBD1	TRBJ1-2	TGTGCCAGCAGTCGACAGGGTATAGGTGGCTACACCTTC	CASSRQGIGGYTF
NA	TRBV12-3/TRBV12-4	NA	TRBJ1-4	TGTGCCAGCAGTTCCTTTAATGAAAAACTGTTTTTT	CASSSFNEKLFF
NA	TRBV7-2	TRBD2	TRBJ2-7	TGTGCCAGCAGCTACGGACAGACTAGCGGGAACGGCGAGCAGTACTTC	CASSYGQTSGNGEQYF
few	TRBV3-1/TRBV3-2	TRBD1	TRBJ1-6	TGTGCCAGCAGCCTTGAACAGGGGAATAATTCACCCCTCCACTTT	CASSLEQGNNSPLHF
NA	TRBV7-9	TRBD1	TRBJ1-2	TGTGCCAGCCTCCCGACAGGGCTGGATGGCTACACCTTC	CASLPTGLDGYTF
NA	TRBV4-1	TRBD2	TRBJ2-7	TGCGCCAGCAGCCAAGATCGGGCGGGGGTGACCTCCTACGAGCAGTACTTC	CASSQDRAGVTSYEQYF
NA	TRBV10-3	TRBD2	TRBJ2-7	TGTGCCATCTCCCTAGCGGGAGGGCTGGGGGAGCAGTACTTC	CAISLAGGLGEQYF
NA	TRBV19	TRBD1	TRBJ1-5	TGTGCCAGTAGTTTCACAAACAGGGGGCTCTATAGCAATCAGCCCCAGCATTTT	CASSFTNRGLYSNQPQHF
NA	TRBV19	NA	TRBJ2-7	TGTGCCAGTAGTCTACGGGGAGGCTACGAGCAGTACTTC	CASSLRGGYEQYF
NA	TRBV10-3	NA	TRBJ1-2	TGTGCCATCAGTGATTATAACTATGGCTACACCTTC	CAISDYNYGYTF
NA	TRBV4-3	TRBD1	TRBJ1-5	TGCGCCAGCAGCCAAAGGACAGGGGATCAGCCCCAGCATTTT	CASSQRTGDQPQHF
NA	TRBV19	TRBD1	TRBJ2-3	TGTGCCAGTAGTGACAGGGAGAACACAGATACGCAGTATTTT	CASSDRENTDTQYF
NA	TRBV27	NA	TRBJ1-5	TGTGCCAGCAGTTATTGGGGGGGAAATCAGCCCCAGCATTTT	CASSYWGGNQPQHF
NA	TRBV5-1	TRBD2	TRBJ2-5	TGCGCCAGCAGCTTGGAGGGAGACTACGGGGTAGCGGGGGGTCTGGAGACCCAGTACTTC	CASSLEGDYGVAGGLETQYF
once	TRBV14	NA	TRBJ2-5	TGTGCCAGCAGCGAGGACAGTTTGGAGACCCAGTACTTC	CASSEDSLETQYF